These 15 T cell receptor beta chains came from one sample sequenced in a study of patients and donors after allogeneic stem cell transplantation. TCRdb reprocessed the RT-PCR reads via MiXCR and lists one record per CDR3 protein. Among under 200,000 distinct CDR3 sequences, roughly 30% were seen once, and the ten largest hold roughly 3.2%. Source material: blood, either unsorted or a sorted T cell fraction (not recorded which). The receptor set was obtained from a human donor who was either an allogeneic HSCT recipient or a stem cell or donor lymphocyte infusion donor (not recorded which). It is not recorded whose cells these are; they may come from a transplant donor.

The genes are TRBV5-5 and TRBJ1-1, with D unresolved. Deletions cut 5 bases from V and 8 bases from J, with 13 bases between. This CDR3 comprises 12 residues. Germline-derived CDR1 and CDR2 are SGHKS and YYEKEE (reference sequence). The CDR3 bases are TGTGCCAGCAGTCGGTATTTGCGCGAAGCTTTCTTT. Translated, it gives CASSRYLREAFF.

This clonotype was detected a few times. V gene TRBV11-2 combines with J gene TRBJ1-5; D is ambiguous. V was clipped by 0 bases and J by 5 bases, with 8 bases between them. Germline-derived CDR1 and CDR2 are SGHAT and FQNNGV. CDR3 length: 14 amino acids. CDR3 nucleotides: TGTGCCAGCAGCTTAGATGGAGAGTATCAGCCCCAGCATTTT. This codes for CASSLDGEYQPQHF. The full variable domain, in which reference TRBV11-2 and TRBJ1-5 provide the parts outside the CDR3, is EAGVAQSPRYKIIEKRQSVAFWCNPISGHATLYWYQQILGQGPKLLIQFQNNGVVDDSQLPKDRFSAERLKGVDSTLKIQPAKLEDSAVYLCASSLDGEYQPQHFGDGTRLSIL.

This clonotype was counted only a few times. The CDR3 DNA sequence: TGTGCCAGCAGCCCCCCTCCGGGAGCCACCGGGGAGCTGTTTTTT. It translates to CASSPPPGATGELFF. The rearrangement uses TRBV5-6 and TRBJ2-2, with TRBD2 as a possible D gene (6 bases). V lost 4 bases to trimming and J lost 4 bases, with 14 bases between them. Germline V gene data show CDR1 as SGHDT and CDR2 as YYEEEE. The CDR3 extends over 15 amino acids.

This clonotype was observed a few times. The chain has TRBV10-3 and TRBJ2-1; D assignment may be TRBD1 or TRBD2 (6 bases each). The CDR3 consists of 17 residues. Looked up from germline, CDR1 is ENHRY and CDR2 is SYGVKD. The ends were cut back, 1 base at V and 5 bases at J, with 18 bases in the middle. Here the CDR3 DNA reads TGTGCCATCAGTGAGTTCCTGCGACAGGAGGGTCACAATGAGCAGTTCTTC. It encodes CAISEFLRQEGHNEQFF.

The J gene is TRBJ2-1, the V gene TRBV7-3; perhaps TRBD2 as D (6 bases). Germline V gene sequence: CDR1 SGHTA, CDR2 FQGTGA. Trimming stripped 3 bases from V and 2 bases from J, with 14 bases between. The CDR3 is 16 amino acids. The CDR3 loop reads CASSFIGGVAYNEQFF. CDR3 DNA sequence: TGTGCCAGCAGCTTCATCGGCGGGGTTGCCTACAATGAGCAGTTCTTC.

The rearrangement uses TRBV4-3 and TRBJ2-7; TRBD2 matches at 8 bases. Per the germline V gene, CDR1 is LGHNA and CDR2 is YSLEER. The J segment lost 4 bases and the V segment lost 1 base, leaving 6 bases of the junction unmatched. The CDR3 runs to 15 residues. This chain's CDR3 is CASSQAQTSAYEQYF. DNA for the CDR3: TGCGCCAGCAGCCAAGCCCAGACTAGCGCTTACGAGCAGTACTTC.

This chain joins TRBV12-3 or TRBV12-4 and TRBJ2-3; TRBD2 is a possible D gene (6 bases). This CDR3 comprises 14 residues. V lost 7 bases to trimming and J lost 4 bases, with 15 bases between them. CDR3 in DNA: TGTGCCAGCACACGGCCCCCGGGAGCAGATACGCAGTATTTT. Its translation: CASTRPPGADTQYF.

The chain uses TRBV6-5 and TRBJ2-1; TRBD2 aligns across 11 bases. Germline V gene data show CDR1 as MNHEY and CDR2 as SVGAGI. There are 15 residues in the CDR3. V was pared by 7 bases and J by 7 bases, with 9 bases of the junction left unmatched. The CDR3 sequence is CASTPATSGMNEQFF. CDR3 nucleotide sequence: TGTGCCAGCACCCCAGCGACTAGCGGGATGAATGAGCAGTTCTTC.

Only a few counts were recorded for this clonotype. The chain employs TRBV15 and TRBJ2-5; 11 bases align to TRBD2. The CDR3 has 17 amino acids. Germline CDR1 is LNHNV and CDR2 is YYDKDF (reference sequence). V lost 3 bases and J lost 2; bases outside the gene matches: 8. The CDR3, as DNA: TGTGCCACCAGCAGGAGAGGACTAGCGGGTTTTCAAGAGACCCAGTACTTC. Protein: CATSRRGLAGFQETQYF. The full variable domain, with the rest looked up from reference TRBV15 and TRBJ2-5, is DAMVIQNPRYQVTQFGKPVTLSCSQTLNHNVMYWYQQKSSQAPKLLFHYYDKDFNNEADTPDNFQSRRPNTSFCFLDIRSPGLGDTAMYLCATSRRGLAGFQETQYFGPGTRLLVL.

The V gene is TRBV12-3 or TRBV12-4, the J gene TRBJ1-5; tentatively, D is TRBD1 (5 bases). The CDR3 spans 16 residues. Trimming removed 7 bases from V and 1 base from J, with 17 bases in between. In DNA form, the CDR3 reads TGTGCCAGCACTCCCCGAGGGGAGGGGAGCAATCAGCCCCAGCATTTT. As protein: CASTPRGEGSNQPQHF.

This clonotype was detected many times. This chain connects TRBV12-3 or TRBV12-4 to TRBJ1-4, with D hard to call. This CDR3 region has 12 residues. V lost 5 bases and J 7 bases, leaving 8 bases between the germline ends. As DNA, the CDR3 is TGTGCCAGCAGTCCCGGAGGTGAAAAACTGTTTTTT. Translation gives CASSPGGEKLFF.

This clonotype turned up a few times. The V call is TRBV12-3 or TRBV12-4, the J call TRBJ2-1, with 8 bases identical to TRBD2. The CDR3 is 16 amino acids. Germline trimming cut 7 bases from V and 8 bases from J; bases unmatched to any gene: 16. The CDR3 region is CASILGSSGGPDEQFF. As DNA, the CDR3 is TGTGCCAGCATCCTCGGAAGTTCGGGAGGGCCCGATGAGCAGTTCTTC.

This clonotype has only a few counts. This chain connects TRBV20-1 to TRBJ1-2; D is uncertain. Germline-derived CDR1 and CDR2 are DFQATT and SNEGSKA (reference sequence). This CDR3 has 14 amino acids. Trimming shortened V by 6 bases and J by 4 bases, and 18 bases separated the two germline ends. The CDR3 spells CSAALWTEGYGYTF. CDR3 sequence (DNA): TGCAGTGCCGCCCTCTGGACCGAGGGCTATGGCTACACCTTC.

The chain recombines TRBV4-3 with TRBJ2-1, with TRBD2 matching over 7 bases. The germline gives CDR1 LGHNA, CDR2 YSLEER. The CDR3 contains 17 residues. V was clipped by 0 bases and J by 4 bases; unmatched bases: 9. The CDR3 DNA reads as TGCGCCAGCAGCCAAGATCTGTTGACTAGCCTTTACAATGAGCAGTTCTTC. Amino acids: CASSQDLLTSLYNEQFF.

This clonotype came up many times. This chain uses TRBV6-2 or TRBV6-3 with TRBJ2-1; D possibly uses TRBD1 or TRBD2 (5 bases each). V was shortened by 8 bases and J by 4 bases, with 9 bases between the two germline ends. The CDR3 spans 12 residues. Looked up from germline, CDR1 is MNHEY and CDR2 is SVGEGT. The CDR3 spells CASGTGYNEQFF. CDR3 nucleotide sequence: TGTGCCAGCGGGACGGGTTACAATGAGCAGTTCTTC.